This T cell receptor beta chain was sequenced in a study of blood T cell repertoires in COVID-19. At the level of the study: T cells, B-cell-depleted T cells, or PBMCs supplied cDNA or gDNA.

V was pared by 2 bases and J by 2 bases, with 13 bases between. Germline values: CDR1 SQVTM, CDR2 ANQGSEA. This CDR3 comprises 14 residues. Data came from immunoSEQ multiplex PCR; TCRdb stores just in-frame clones and leaves some out. Altogether approximately 210,000 clones are present, more than 75% being singletons, with the ten largest covering 3.5% to 4.5%. Participant ages covered roughly 18 to 90 years across about 22 US areas. Participants were placed into cohorts based on the clinical history they reported. This receptor was obtained from a man aged 25-40 years with acute COVID-19. Sequencing was done on a sample of PBMCs or T cells enriched from blood (not recorded which). The gene calls are TRBV29-1 and TRBJ2-7; perhaps TRBD1 as D (6 bases). CDR3 in amino acids: CSVEMGHPTYEQYF. The DNA for the CDR3 is TGCAGCGTTGAAATGGGACACCCGACCTACGAGCAGTACTTC.